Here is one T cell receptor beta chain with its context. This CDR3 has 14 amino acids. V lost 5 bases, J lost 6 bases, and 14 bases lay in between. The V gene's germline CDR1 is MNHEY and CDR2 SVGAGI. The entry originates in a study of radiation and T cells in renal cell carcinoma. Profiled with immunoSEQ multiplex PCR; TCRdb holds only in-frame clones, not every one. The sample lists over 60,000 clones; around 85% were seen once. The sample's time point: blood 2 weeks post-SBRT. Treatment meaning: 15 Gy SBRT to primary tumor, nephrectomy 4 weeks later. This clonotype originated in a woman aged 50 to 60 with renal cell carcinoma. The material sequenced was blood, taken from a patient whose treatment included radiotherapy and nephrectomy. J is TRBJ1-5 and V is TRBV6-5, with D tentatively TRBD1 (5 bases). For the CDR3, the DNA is TGTGCCAGCAGTGGAATCCGGGACGGTCAGCCCCAGCATTTT. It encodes CASSGIRDGQPQHF.